This T cell receptor beta chain derives from a study of T cells in localized non-small cell lung cancer. The method was immunoSEQ multiplex PCR; TCRdb's version includes in-frame clones alone and lacks a portion of them. The top ten clones hold 1.7% of a sample with approximately 140,000 clones, roughly nine tenths of them seen once. Germline CDR1 and CDR2: MNHEY and SMNVEV (reference sequence). Deletions cut 6 bases from V and 0 bases from J, with 10 bases between. This CDR3 contains 14 residues. The specimen was peripheral blood, collected before any cancer treatment. The V call is TRBV27, the J call TRBJ2-3, with a possible D match to TRBD2 (6 bases). The sequence was collected from a female donor older than 55 with stage I lung adenocarcinoma. The CDR3 DNA reads TGTGCCAGCAGACTAGCACCAAGCACAGATACGCAGTATTTT. It yields the protein CASRLAPSTDTQYF.